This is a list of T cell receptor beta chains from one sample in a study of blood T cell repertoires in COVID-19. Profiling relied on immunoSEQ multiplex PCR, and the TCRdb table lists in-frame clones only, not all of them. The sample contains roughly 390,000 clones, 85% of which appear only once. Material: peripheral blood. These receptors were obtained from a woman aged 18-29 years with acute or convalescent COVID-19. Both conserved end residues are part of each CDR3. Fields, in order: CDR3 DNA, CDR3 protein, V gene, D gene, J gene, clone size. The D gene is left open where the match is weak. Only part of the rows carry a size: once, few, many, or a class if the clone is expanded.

TGTGCCAGTAGTATAGAGGGGGGACAGGGATGGGCCACTGAAGCTTTCTTT	CASSIEGGQGWATEAFF	TRBV19	TRBD1	TRBJ1-1	NA
TGTGCCAGCGGGCGAGGGGGTTCCTACGAGCAGTACTTC	CASGRGGSYEQYF	TRBV3-1/TRBV3-2	NA	TRBJ2-7	NA
TGTGCCTGGTCGGGACAGGTCCGGGTCAACTATGGCTACACCTTC	CAWSGQVRVNYGYTF	TRBV30	TRBD1	TRBJ1-2	NA
TGTGCCAGCAGCCCTGGGGGAGCGGGAGCGCACACCGGGGAGCTGTTTTTT	CASSPGGAGAHTGELFF	TRBV9	TRBD2	TRBJ2-2	NA
TGCGCCAGCTCGGCAGGGAGGTACGAGCAGTACTTC	CASSAGRYEQYF	TRBV10-1	NA	TRBJ2-7	NA
TGCGCCAGCAGCAGAGGGACCGGGACAGGGGATGAAAAACTGTTTTTT	CASSRGTGTGDEKLFF	TRBV5-1	TRBD1	TRBJ1-4	NA
TGTGCCAGCAGTATCCTAGCGGGAGGGCAAGAGACCCAGTACTTC	CASSILAGGQETQYF	TRBV28	TRBD2	TRBJ2-5	NA
TGCGCCAGCAGCTTCGCGGACACCAGCTCTGGAAACACCATATATTTT	CASSFADTSSGNTIYF	TRBV5-1	NA	TRBJ1-3	NA
TGTGCCAGCAGCCCCCTGGTTAGCTCTGGAAACACCATATATTTT	CASSPLVSSGNTIYF	TRBV11-2	NA	TRBJ1-3	NA
TGTGCCAGCAGAACCGGAGGGACAGCATATCAGCCCCAGCATTTT	CASRTGGTAYQPQHF	TRBV28	TRBD1	TRBJ1-5	NA
TGTGCCAGCAGCTTAATCAGCGGGTCAAGCACAGATACGCAGTATTTT	CASSLISGSSTDTQYF	TRBV11-2	NA	TRBJ2-3	NA
TGTGCCAGCAGACTAGGACAGGAAGAGACCCAGTACTTC	CASRLGQEETQYF	TRBV12-3/TRBV12-4	TRBD1	TRBJ2-5	NA
TGTGCCAGCAGCCAAGAAGGCGGGGCCACAGGGGGATCTGGCTACACCTTC	CASSQEGGATGGSGYTF	TRBV3-1/TRBV3-2	TRBD1	TRBJ1-2	once
TGTGCCAGCAGCGGTAACAGCTACTATGGCTACACCTTC	CASSGNSYYGYTF	TRBV9	NA	TRBJ1-2	NA
TGCGCCAGCAGCTGGGAGGGGACTAATGAAAAACTGTTTTTT	CASSWEGTNEKLFF	TRBV5-1	NA	TRBJ1-4	NA
TGCGCCAGCAGCCAACGAGAGACAGGGGCCGGGGAGCTGTTTTTT	CASSQRETGAGELFF	TRBV4-1	TRBD1	TRBJ2-2	NA
TGCAGCGTGACGGGACAGGGAAATTACAATGAGCAGTTCTTC	CSVTGQGNYNEQFF	TRBV29-1	TRBD1	TRBJ2-1	NA
TGCGCCAGCAGCCAAAGGGGCGGGGTCGCGAACACTGAAGCTTTCTTT	CASSQRGGVANTEAFF	TRBV5-1	NA	TRBJ1-1	NA
TGCAGCGTTGCAGGGGACACTGAAGCTTTCTTT	CSVAGDTEAFF	TRBV29-1	NA	TRBJ1-1	few
TGTGCCAGTAGTATAACAGGAGCTCAGCCCCAGCATTTT	CASSITGAQPQHF	TRBV19	NA	TRBJ1-5	NA
TGTGCCAGCAGCCAAGCGGCGGTTTACGAGCAGTACTTC	CASSQAAVYEQYF	TRBV3-1/TRBV3-2	NA	TRBJ2-7	NA
TGTGCCAGCAGTGAGCGGACCGAGGGAGTTTATAATTCACCCCTCCACTTT	CASSERTEGVYNSPLHF	TRBV6-1	NA	TRBJ1-6	NA
TGTGCCAGCAGCCCAGTCAGGGGAAACCAAGAGACCCAGTACTTC	CASSPVRGNQETQYF	TRBV11-1	NA	TRBJ2-5	once
TGTGCCAGCAGCGTAAGTGCTAGCCTTACCTACGAGCAGTACTTC	CASSVSASLTYEQYF	TRBV9	NA	TRBJ2-7	NA
TGTGCCAGCTCACCAACAACAGGGGGCACGTACGAGCAGTACTTC	CASSPTTGGTYEQYF	TRBV18	TRBD1	TRBJ2-7	NA
TGCGCCAGCAGCTTGGGCGGGATCGCGACAGATACGCAGTATTTT	CASSLGGIATDTQYF	TRBV5-1	NA	TRBJ2-3	NA
TGTGCCAGCAGTTTATCCCTCGGGGGAGTTACCGGGGAGCTGTTTTTT	CASSLSLGGVTGELFF	TRBV27	NA	TRBJ2-2	NA
TGTGCCAGCAGCCAAGGGGGGGATAACACTGAAGCTTTCTTT	CASSQGGDNTEAFF	TRBV16	NA	TRBJ1-1	NA
TGTGCCAGCAGCTTGGTACCGAGCGAGAGTGGCTATGGCTACACCTTC	CASSLVPSESGYGYTF	TRBV5-6	NA	TRBJ1-2	NA
TGTGCCAGCAGCTCTCACAGGGGCGAAGCTTTCTTT	CASSSHRGEAFF	TRBV5-8	TRBD1	TRBJ1-1	NA
TGCGCCAGCAGCCAAGACGGGGGTGGCTACACCTTC	CASSQDGGGYTF	TRBV4-1	NA	TRBJ1-2	NA
TGTGCCAGCAGTAATCTCCAGCAGCCCCAGCATTTT	CASSNLQQPQHF	TRBV28	NA	TRBJ1-5	NA
TGTGCCAGCAGTTTATCTAGGGGGTACAATCAGCCCCAGCATTTT	CASSLSRGYNQPQHF	TRBV27	NA	TRBJ1-5	once
TGTGCCAGCAGCTGGCCCCTGGATGAGCAGTTCTTC	CASSWPLDEQFF	TRBV5-4	NA	TRBJ2-1	NA
TGCGCCAGCAGCTTGGCCGCAGAGAACACTGAAGCTTTCTTT	CASSLAAENTEAFF	TRBV5-1	NA	TRBJ1-1	NA
TGCGCCAGCAGCTTGGCCGGACTAGCGGGGGGGCTTCAAGATACGCAGTATTTT	CASSLAGLAGGLQDTQYF	TRBV5-1	TRBD2	TRBJ2-3	NA
TGCGCCAGCAGCTTGTTGGCTAGCGGGACCTACGAGCAGTACTTC	CASSLLASGTYEQYF	TRBV5-1	TRBD2	TRBJ2-7	NA